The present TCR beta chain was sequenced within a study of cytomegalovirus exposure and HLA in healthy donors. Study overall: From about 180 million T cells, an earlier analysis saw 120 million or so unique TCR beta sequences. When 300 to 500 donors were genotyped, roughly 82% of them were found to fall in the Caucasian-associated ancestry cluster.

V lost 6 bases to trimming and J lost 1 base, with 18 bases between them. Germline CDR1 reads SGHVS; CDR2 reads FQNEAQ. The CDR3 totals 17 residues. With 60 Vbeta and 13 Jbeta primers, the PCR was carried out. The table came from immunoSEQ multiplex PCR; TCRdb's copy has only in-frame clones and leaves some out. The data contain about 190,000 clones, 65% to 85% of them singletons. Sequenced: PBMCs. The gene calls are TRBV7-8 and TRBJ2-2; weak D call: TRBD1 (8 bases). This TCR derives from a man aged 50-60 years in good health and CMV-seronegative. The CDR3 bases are TGTGCCAGCAGGGGACTAAAGGGGACAGGGAACACCGGGGAGCTGTTTTTT. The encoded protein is CASRGLKGTGNTGELFF.